The clone carrying this T cell receptor beta chain has a single count. This PCR relied on a set of 60 Vbeta primers and 13 Jbeta primers. Here immunoSEQ multiplex PCR was the method, and the copy in TCRdb shows in-frame clones only, minus some. There are around 90,000 clones in the sample; roughly 67% occur only once, and about 22% lies in the top ten. The CDR3 runs 15 residues. V was clipped by 1 base and J by 5 bases, with 15 bases between them. The germline gives CDR1 SGHRS, CDR2 YFSETQ. This sample was included in a study of cytomegalovirus exposure and HLA in healthy donors. This chain joins TRBV5-1 and TRBJ2-5; D is perhaps TRBD2 (5 bases). Sequencing was done on a sample of PBMCs. The TCR was taken from a woman aged 45-65 years in good health and CMV-seropositive. CDR3 amino acids: CASSLSGRGSETQYF. The DNA for the CDR3 is TGCGCCAGCAGCTTGAGCGGACGGGGATCGGAGACCCAGTACTTC.